This T cell receptor (beta chain) was sequenced in a study of T cell repertoires in ileal Crohn's disease. Study-wide findings and caveats: Compared with CD4 T cells, sorted CD8 cells carried more expanded clones. Every patient over 26.8% clonality showed endoscopic recurrence. Compared with non-smokers, active smokers at surgery showed more clonal expansions.

For this clone: Its antigen is unidentified.

Per sample, roughly 500 nanograms of biopsy DNA were TCRB immunosequenced. Data came from immunoSEQ multiplex PCR; TCRdb stores just in-frame clones and leaves some out. The sample lists 13,000 to 15,000 clones, 78% occurring once. Trimming pared 1 base from V and 1 base from J, leaving 11 bases between. This CDR3 region has 15 residues. Germline-derived CDR1 and CDR2 are SGHDT and YYEEEE. The sequence came from an adult with Crohn's disease. The sample taken for sequencing was ileal tissue. The rearrangement links TRBV5-6 to TRBJ1-1; a possible D gene is TRBD1 (6 bases). CDR3 region: CASSLYGGANTEAFF. CDR3 sequence (DNA): TGTGCCAGCAGCTTGTATGGGGGCGCGAACACTGAAGCTTTCTTT.